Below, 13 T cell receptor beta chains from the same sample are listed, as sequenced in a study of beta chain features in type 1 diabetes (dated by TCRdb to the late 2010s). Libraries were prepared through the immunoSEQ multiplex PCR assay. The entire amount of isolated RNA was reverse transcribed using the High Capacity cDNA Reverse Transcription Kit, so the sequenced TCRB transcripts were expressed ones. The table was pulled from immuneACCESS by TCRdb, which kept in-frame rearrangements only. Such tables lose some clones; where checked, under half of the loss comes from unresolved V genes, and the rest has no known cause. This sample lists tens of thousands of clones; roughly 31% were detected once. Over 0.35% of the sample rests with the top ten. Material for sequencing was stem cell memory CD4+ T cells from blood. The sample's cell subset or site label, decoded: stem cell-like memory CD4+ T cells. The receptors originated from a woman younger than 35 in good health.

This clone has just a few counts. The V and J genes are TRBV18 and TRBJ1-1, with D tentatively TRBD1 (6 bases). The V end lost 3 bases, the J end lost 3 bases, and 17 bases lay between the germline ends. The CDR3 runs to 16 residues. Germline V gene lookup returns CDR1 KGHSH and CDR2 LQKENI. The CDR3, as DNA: TGTGCCAGCTCACCTAGGGTGGGGGCCGGTGACACTGAAGCTTTCTTT. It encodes CASSPRVGAGDTEAFF.

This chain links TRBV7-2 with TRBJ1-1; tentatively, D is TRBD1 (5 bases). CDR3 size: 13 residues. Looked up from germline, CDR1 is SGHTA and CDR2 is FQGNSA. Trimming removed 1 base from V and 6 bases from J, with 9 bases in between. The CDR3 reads CASSLDRIAEAFF. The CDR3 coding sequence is TGTGCCAGCAGCTTAGACAGGATAGCTGAAGCTTTCTTT.

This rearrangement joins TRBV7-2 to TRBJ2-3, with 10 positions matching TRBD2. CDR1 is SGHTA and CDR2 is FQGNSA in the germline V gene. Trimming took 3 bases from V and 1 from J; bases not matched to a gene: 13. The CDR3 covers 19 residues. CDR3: CASSFTLAGVGAGTDTQYF. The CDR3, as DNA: TGTGCCAGCAGCTTCACTCTAGCGGGGGTAGGGGCGGGCACAGATACGCAGTATTTT.

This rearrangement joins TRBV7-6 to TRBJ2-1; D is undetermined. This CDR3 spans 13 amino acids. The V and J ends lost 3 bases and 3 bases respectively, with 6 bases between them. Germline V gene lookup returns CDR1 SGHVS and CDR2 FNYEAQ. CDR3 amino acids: CASSFENYNEQFF. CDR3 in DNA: TGTGCCAGCAGCTTCGAGAACTACAATGAGCAGTTCTTC.

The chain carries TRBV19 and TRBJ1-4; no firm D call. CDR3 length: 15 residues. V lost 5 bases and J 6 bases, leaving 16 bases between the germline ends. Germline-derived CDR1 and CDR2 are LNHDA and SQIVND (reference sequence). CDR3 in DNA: TGTGCCAGTAGTTATTTATCCCAGAGGGATGAAAAACTGTTTTTT. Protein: CASSYLSQRDEKLFF.

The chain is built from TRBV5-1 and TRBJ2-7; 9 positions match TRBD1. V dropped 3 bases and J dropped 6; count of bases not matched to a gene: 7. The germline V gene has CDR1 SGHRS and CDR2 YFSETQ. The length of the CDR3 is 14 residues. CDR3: CASSSGQGRFEQYF. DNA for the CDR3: TGCGCCAGCAGCTCGGGACAGGGCCGTTTCGAGCAGTACTTC. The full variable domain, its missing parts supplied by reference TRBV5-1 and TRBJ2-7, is KAGVTQTPRYLIKTRGQQVTLSCSPISGHRSVSWYQQTPGQGLQFLFEYFSETQRNKGNFPGRFSGRQFSNSRSEMNVSTLELGDSALYLCASSSGQGRFEQYFGPGTRLTVT.

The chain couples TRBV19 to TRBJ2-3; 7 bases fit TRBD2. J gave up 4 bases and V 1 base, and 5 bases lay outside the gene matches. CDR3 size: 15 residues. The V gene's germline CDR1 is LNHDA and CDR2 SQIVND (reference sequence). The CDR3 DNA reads TGTGCCAGTAGTATAGCGGGGAGGGCTCCAGATACGCAGTATTTT. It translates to CASSIAGRAPDTQYF.

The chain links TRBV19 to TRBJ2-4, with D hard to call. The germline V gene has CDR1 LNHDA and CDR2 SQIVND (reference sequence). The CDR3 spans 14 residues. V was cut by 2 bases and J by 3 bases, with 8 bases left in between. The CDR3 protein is CASSIYPGKNIQYF. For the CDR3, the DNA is TGTGCCAGTAGTATATATCCGGGCAAAAACATTCAGTACTTC.

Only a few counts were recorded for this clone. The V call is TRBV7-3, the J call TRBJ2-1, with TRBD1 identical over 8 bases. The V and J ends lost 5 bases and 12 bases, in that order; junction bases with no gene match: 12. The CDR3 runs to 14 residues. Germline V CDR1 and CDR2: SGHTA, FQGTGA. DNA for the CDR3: TGTGCCAGCAGCCCGAATATTGGACAGGGTGGGCAGTTCTTC. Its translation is CASSPNIGQGGQFF.

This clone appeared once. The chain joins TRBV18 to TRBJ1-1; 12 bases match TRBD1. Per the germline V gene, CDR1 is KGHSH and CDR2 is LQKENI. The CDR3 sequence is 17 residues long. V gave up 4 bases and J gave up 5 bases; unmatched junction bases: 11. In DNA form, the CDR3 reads TGTGCCAGCTCACTAAGAGGCGGGACAGGGGGCTATACTGAAGCTTTCTTT. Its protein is CASSLRGGTGGYTEAFF. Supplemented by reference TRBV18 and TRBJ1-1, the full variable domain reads NAGVMQNPRHLVRRRGQEARLRCSPMKGHSHVYWYRQLPEEGLKFMVYLQKENIIDESGMPKERFSAEFPKEGPSILRIQQVVRGDSAAYFCASSLRGGTGGYTEAFFGQGTRLTVV.

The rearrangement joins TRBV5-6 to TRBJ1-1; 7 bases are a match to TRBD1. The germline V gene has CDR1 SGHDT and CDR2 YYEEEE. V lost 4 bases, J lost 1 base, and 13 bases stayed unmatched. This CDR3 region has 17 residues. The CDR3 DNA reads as TGTGCCAGCAGCCGGAAAATCCAGGGGGACCCGAACACTGAAGCTTTCTTT. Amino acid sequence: CASSRKIQGDPNTEAFF.

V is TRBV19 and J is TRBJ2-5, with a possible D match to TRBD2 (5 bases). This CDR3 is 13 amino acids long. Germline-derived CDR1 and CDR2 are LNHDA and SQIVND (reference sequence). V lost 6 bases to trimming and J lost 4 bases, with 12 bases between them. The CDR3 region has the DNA TGTGCCAGTAGCCCCGGGGAGAGAGAGACCCAGTACTTC. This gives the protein CASSPGERETQYF.

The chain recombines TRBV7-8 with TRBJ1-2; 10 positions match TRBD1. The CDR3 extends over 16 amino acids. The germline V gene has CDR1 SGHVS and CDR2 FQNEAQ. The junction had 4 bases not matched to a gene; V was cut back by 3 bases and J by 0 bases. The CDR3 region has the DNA TGTGCCAGCAGCTTCCTAGGACAGGGGGCTAACTATGGCTACACCTTC. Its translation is CASSFLGQGANYGYTF. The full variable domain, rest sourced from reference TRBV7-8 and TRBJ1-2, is GAGVSQSPRYKVAKRGQDVALRCDPISGHVSLFWYQQALGQGPEFLTYFQNEAQLDKSGLPSDRFFAERPEGSVSTLKIQRTQQEDSAVYLCASSFLGQGANYGYTFGSGTRLTVV.